Following are 5 T cell receptor beta chains from one sample sequenced in a study of vaccination effects on CD4 cells after COVID-19. Before sequencing, viral peptide pools were used by the ViraFEST assay to expand antigen-specific CD4+ T cells. Upon completion of around eleven days in culture, CD4+ T cells were isolated. TCRdb's copy holds only in-frame clones and misses some; the assay was immunoSEQ multiplex PCR. The table includes around 79,000 clones, roughly 72% detected once. These receptors have no identified antigens. The sample in question was CD4+ T cells from PBMCs cultured with HCoV-229E spike peptides, obtained before COVID-19 vaccination. Source of these receptors: a human donor who received a COVID-19 vaccine.

V and J are TRBV11-2 and TRBJ2-5, with D possibly TRBD1 on 5 matching bases. Germline CDR1 reads SGHAT; CDR2 reads FQNNGV. The CDR3 is made up of 11 amino acids. The V and J ends lost 5 bases and 7 bases respectively, with 8 bases between them. The CDR3 reads CASSQGGTQYF. The CDR3 DNA reads as TGTGCCAGCAGCCAGGGTGGGACCCAGTACTTC.

This rearrangement joins TRBV5-1 to TRBJ2-2; TRBD2 matches 8 bases. V was pared by 0 bases and J by 0 bases, with 10 bases of the junction left unmatched. This CDR3 has 19 amino acids. Germline V gene sequence: CDR1 SGHRS, CDR2 YFSETQ. The CDR3 DNA sequence: TGCGCCAGCAGCTTGGGGATGGTAGCGGGGTACTCGAACACCGGGGAGCTGTTTTTT. Amino acids: CASSLGMVAGYSNTGELFF.

The chain recombines TRBV25-1 with TRBJ1-4; TRBD1 is a possible D gene (5 bases). Trimming removed 1 base at V and 5 bases at J, with 8 bases between. The germline gives CDR1 MGHDK, CDR2 SYGVNS. The CDR3 runs 14 residues. This chain's CDR3 is CASSEFGGNEKLFF. CDR3 coding DNA: TGTGCCAGCAGTGAATTTGGGGGAAATGAAAAACTGTTTTTT.

This clone appeared a few times. The V gene is TRBV18, the J gene TRBJ1-5, with TRBD1 as a possible D gene (5 bases). Trimming stripped 3 bases from V and 0 bases from J, with 9 bases between. The CDR3 consists of 15 residues. Germline V gene lookup returns CDR1 KGHSH and CDR2 LQKENI. DNA of the CDR3: TGTGCCAGCTCACCGGGACTGAATAGCAATCAGCCCCAGCATTTT. Protein sequence: CASSPGLNSNQPQHF.

Only a few counts were recorded for this clone. The CDR3 spells CASSSGSGQMNTEAFF. The CDR3 bases are TGCGCCAGCAGCTCTGGTTCCGGGCAGATGAACACTGAAGCTTTCTTT. The chain couples TRBV5-1 to TRBJ1-1; D is ambiguous. Trimming cost V 3 bases and J 0 bases, with 15 bases left between them. This CDR3 spans 16 amino acids. CDR1 is SGHRS, CDR2 YFSETQ, per germline.